The 28 T cell receptor beta chains given below trace back to one sample, sequenced in a study of T cell responses to AZD1222 COVID-19 vaccine. Clones were read by immunoSEQ multiplex PCR, and TCRdb kept only the in-frame ones, dropping some. This table holds under 150,000 clones, around nine tenths found once. Specimen: peripheral blood, collected 28 days after the second AZD1222 dose. All receptors come from an adult who received the AZD1222 COVID-19 vaccine.

The CDR3 sequence: CASSRDPTNQPQHF. The CDR3 nucleotides are TGTGCCAGCAGCAGGGACCCTACAAATCAGCCCCAGCATTTT. This chain connects TRBV28 to TRBJ1-5, with TRBD1 as a possible D gene (5 bases). The CDR3 totals 14 residues. Germline CDR1 MDHEN, CDR2 SYDVKM. Trimming took off 6 bases at V and 4 bases at J, with 13 bases between the two ends.

This chain links TRBV28 with TRBJ1-5; D not certain. The CDR3 loop spans 15 amino acids. V was clipped by 4 bases and J by 7 bases, with 17 bases between them. CDR1 and CDR2 (germline): MDHEN, SYDVKM. DNA for the CDR3: TGTGCCAGCAGTTATCCGATGAGAAAACGACAGCCCCAGCATTTT. Translated: CASSYPMRKRQPQHF.

The chain is built from TRBV6-2 or TRBV6-3 and TRBJ1-1; maybe TRBD1 (5 bases). With 0 bases removed from V and 8 bases from J, the gap between germline ends came to 16 bases. CDR1 and CDR2 (germline): MNHEY, SVGEGT. The CDR3 has 15 residues. Here the CDR3 DNA reads TGTGCCAGCAGTTACTCCGGTTTTCGGGGGGACGAAGCTTTCTTT. It encodes CASSYSGFRGDEAFF.

The chain employs TRBV6-5 and TRBJ2-6, with D tentatively TRBD2 (6 bases). From germline, CDR1 is MNHEY and CDR2 SVGAGI. V lost 10 bases and J lost 2, with 15 bases in between. The CDR3 runs to 15 residues. The CDR3 DNA is TGTGCCACCTCGGGGGTGAACACTGGGGCCAACGTCCTGACTTTC. Translation gives CATSGVNTGANVLTF.

The count of this clone is one. The chain recombines TRBV19 with TRBJ1-6; 7 positions match TRBD1. The CDR3 length is 15 residues. Looked up from germline, CDR1 is LNHDA and CDR2 is SQIVND (reference sequence). The trim removed 1 base at V and 6 bases at J, leaving 3 bases unmatched. The CDR3 is CASSIGTGLNSPLHF. In nucleotides, the CDR3 is TGTGCCAGTAGTATAGGGACAGGACTTAATTCACCCCTCCACTTT. The complete variable domain, with remaining parts taken from reference TRBV19 and TRBJ1-6, reads DGGITQSPKYLFRKEGQNVTLSCEQNLNHDAMYWYRQDPGQGLRLIYYSQIVNDFQKGDIAEGYSVSREKKESFPLTVTSAQKNPTAFYLCASSIGTGLNSPLHFGNGTRLTVT.

The chain combines TRBV5-1 with TRBJ1-1; a weak D match, TRBD1 (5 bases). Trimming stripped 3 bases from V and 5 bases from J, with 14 bases between. This CDR3 is built from 14 residues. Germline loops: CDR1 SGHRS, CDR2 YFSETQ. For the CDR3, the DNA is TGCGCCAGCAGCTCCGGGGGGTTAGGTACTGAAGCTTTCTTT. Translation gives CASSSGGLGTEAFF.

This chain uses TRBV7-2 with TRBJ2-1, with 8 bases that match TRBD2. Germline lookup yields CDR1 SGHTA and CDR2 FQGNSA. Trimming at V came to 5 bases and at J to 11 bases, leaving 11 bases not matched to a gene. There are 14 residues in the CDR3. CDR3 region: CASSAPGGGHKQFF. The CDR3 DNA reads TGTGCCAGCAGCGCCCCCGGGGGGGGCCACAAGCAGTTCTTC.

The V gene is TRBV3-1 (or the pseudogene TRBV3-2), the J gene TRBJ2-1; TRBD1 might be the D (6 bases). The germline V and J ends were trimmed by 9 bases and 7 bases, with 22 bases remaining between them. Germline CDR1 and CDR2: LGHDT and YNNKEL (reference sequence). This CDR3 spans 15 amino acids. Written as DNA, the CDR3 is TGTGCCAGTAAGTCGGGGCCAGGGGTTAAGAATGAGCAGTTCTTC. This encodes CASKSGPGVKNEQFF.

The rearrangement uses TRBV24-1 and TRBJ2-7, with 11 positions matching TRBD2. Trimming removed 4 bases from V and 5 bases from J; junction bases left unmatched: 6. The germline gives CDR1 KGHDR, CDR2 SFDVKD. The CDR3 loop spans 15 amino acids. The CDR3 loop is CATSDPTSGNDEQYF. The CDR3 bases are TGTGCCACCAGTGACCCGACTAGCGGGAACGACGAGCAGTACTTC.

The CDR3 DNA sequence: TGTGCCAGCATCCCCAGAGTGGGAAGCAATCAGCCCCAGCATTTT. Translation: CASIPRVGSNQPQHF. The chain links TRBV6-5 to TRBJ1-5; D ambiguous. Germline CDR1 MNHEY, CDR2 SVGAGI. The CDR3 spans 15 residues. The V end was cut by 7 bases, the J end by 1 base, with 14 bases between.

CDR3 loop: CASSQERVAKNIQYF. DNA for the CDR3: TGTGCCAGCAGCCAAGAGCGGGTAGCCAAAAACATTCAGTACTTC. The gene calls are TRBV3-1 (or the pseudogene TRBV3-2) and TRBJ2-4; D possibly corresponds to TRBD2 (5 bases). The CDR3 contains 15 residues. Trimming left V 0 bases short and J 0 bases short, with 6 bases between. Germline-derived CDR1 and CDR2 are LGHDT and YNNKEL (reference sequence).

The genes are TRBV11-2 and TRBJ1-6, with unresolved D. With 5 bases removed from V and 10 bases from J, the gap between germline ends came to 12 bases. Germline CDR1 is SGHAT and CDR2 is FQNNGV. CDR3 length: 13 amino acids. The DNA of the CDR3 is TGTGCCAGCAGCGCCGGGAGCGACTCACCCCTCCACTTT. Translating gives CASSAGSDSPLHF.

The chain carries TRBV4-1 and TRBJ2-1; 7 bases are a match to TRBD1. The germline CDR1 and CDR2 sequences are MGHRA and YSYEKL. Trimming cost V 1 base and J 0 bases; bases outside gene matches: 3. This CDR3 contains 16 residues. The CDR3 DNA sequence: TGCGCCAGCAGCCAAGGGGGACAGAGCTCCTACAATGAGCAGTTCTTC. Translated, it gives CASSQGGQSSYNEQFF.

The rearrangement uses TRBV6-6 and TRBJ2-1, with D unclear. Germline lookup yields CDR1 MNHNY and CDR2 SVGAGI (reference sequence). The V end was cut by 2 bases, the J end by 7 bases, with 6 bases between. This CDR3 has 12 residues. CDR3 residues: CASSYVFNEQFF. The CDR3 region has the DNA TGTGCCAGCAGTTACGTCTTTAATGAGCAGTTCTTC.

The V and J genes are TRBV6-5 and TRBJ1-1; 9 nucleotides line up with TRBD1. The length of the CDR3 is 14 residues. V shed 6 bases, J shed 1 base, and the junction held 3 bases outside the gene matches. Germline CDR1 is MNHEY and CDR2 is SVGAGI. The CDR3 sequence: CASRRGQGNTEAFF. CDR3 DNA sequence: TGTGCCAGCAGGAGGGGACAGGGGAACACTGAAGCTTTCTTT.

J is TRBJ2-2 and V is TRBV5-4, with unresolved D. CDR3 length: 12 amino acids. Germline loops: CDR1 SGHNT, CDR2 YYREEE (reference sequence). The V end was cut by 2 bases, the J end by 3 bases, with 2 bases between. CDR3 amino acids: CASSLYTGELFF. The CDR3, as DNA: TGTGCCAGCAGCTTATACACCGGGGAGCTGTTTTTT.

J is TRBJ1-2 and V is TRBV12-3 or TRBV12-4; maybe TRBD1 (5 bases). CDR3 size: 12 residues. V was pared by 7 bases and J by 5 bases, with 11 bases between. The CDR3 loop is CASTGTEYGYTF. CDR3 DNA sequence: TGTGCCAGCACAGGGACCGAGTATGGCTACACCTTC.

CDR3 region: CASSPRGQGKYEQYV. The DNA of the CDR3 is TGTGCCAGCTCACCAAGGGGACAGGGGAAATACGAGCAGTACGTC. The chain combines TRBV18 with TRBJ2-7, with 10 bases lining up with TRBD1. This CDR3 comprises 15 residues. Unmatched junction bases numbered 5, after V lost 2 bases and J lost 4 bases. Germline V gene data show CDR1 as KGHSH and CDR2 as LQKENI.

Worth noting for this clone: Germline and junction disagree at one end, which may indicate a read error. This chain joins TRBV28 and TRBJ1-3; 8 bases match TRBD1. The CDR3 contains 13 residues. The germline CDR1 and CDR2 sequences are MDHEN and SYDVKM. The CDR3 region is CASSPGQESSVNF. Written as DNA, the CDR3 is TGTGCCAGCAGTCCGGGACAGGAGAGTTCGGTAAATTTT.

In DNA form, the CDR3 reads TGTGCCATCAGTGAGTCCGTGTCAGAGAGGGTCTGGACCTTC. Its translation: CAISESVSERVWTF. The V and J genes are TRBV10-3 and TRBJ1-2; D call uncertain. Germline V gives CDR1 ENHRY, CDR2 SYGVKD. CDR3 length equals 14 residues. V was shortened by 0 bases and J by 14 bases, with 19 bases between the two germline ends.

V is TRBV27 and J is TRBJ1-2; D is possibly TRBD1 (6 bases). Trimming left V 6 bases short and J 6 bases short, with 29 bases between. The germline CDR1 and CDR2 sequences are MNHEY and SMNVEV (reference sequence). This CDR3 spans 18 amino acids. Here the CDR3 reads CASRPRGGALTLIHGYTF. The CDR3 region has the DNA TGTGCCAGCAGACCCAGGGGCGGGGCCCTGACCTTGATACATGGCTACACCTTC.

CDR3 nucleotides: TGTGCCAGCAGTCCGGACAGTAATCAGCCCCAGCATTTT. It encodes CASSPDSNQPQHF. The V gene is TRBV6-5, the J gene TRBJ1-5; D might be TRBD1 (6 bases). The V and J ends lost 5 bases and 4 bases respectively, with 9 bases between them. Germline lookup yields CDR1 MNHEY and CDR2 SVGAGI. This CDR3 spans 13 amino acids.

The gene calls are TRBV5-1 and TRBJ1-1; no firm D call. The CDR3 loop spans 13 amino acids. Trimming removed 7 bases from V and 0 bases from J, with 10 bases in between. Germline V gene lookup returns CDR1 SGHRS and CDR2 YFSETQ. In DNA form, the CDR3 reads TGCGCCAGCCAAACTAGGGTGAACACTGAAGCTTTCTTT. Its protein is CASQTRVNTEAFF.

The J gene is TRBJ2-2, the V gene TRBV7-8; D remains unclear. Germline values: CDR1 SGHVS, CDR2 FQNEAQ. This CDR3 spans 16 amino acids. Trimming removed 2 bases at V and 0 bases at J, with 10 bases between. CDR3 residues: CASSLFKGTNTGELFF. The CDR3 DNA sequence: TGTGCCAGCAGCTTATTTAAGGGAACGAACACCGGGGAGCTGTTTTTT.

The V and J genes are TRBV25-1 and TRBJ1-1; possible D gene TRBD1, 5 bases. CDR1 MGHDK and CDR2 SYGVNS come from the germline V gene. The ends were cut back, 1 base at V and 3 bases at J, with 18 bases in the middle. This CDR3 contains 17 residues. The CDR3 nucleotides read TGTGCCAGCAGTGAATCGGTTGGAGGGGCTACGGACACTGAAGCTTTCTTT. This encodes CASSESVGGATDTEAFF.

This clone has just a few counts. The V and J genes are TRBV4-2 and TRBJ2-5; 8 bases match TRBD2. The CDR3 contains 16 residues. Germline assignment: CDR1 LGHNA and CDR2 YNFKEQ. J was trimmed by 3 bases and V by 1 base; bases with no gene match: 7. CDR3 bases: TGTGCCAGCAGCCAAGGGGGAACACTAGCGGAAGAGACCCAGTACTTC. This gives the protein CASSQGGTLAEETQYF.

The V call is TRBV2, the J call TRBJ1-5; D is perhaps TRBD1 (6 bases). This CDR3 has 15 residues. Looked up from germline, CDR1 is SNHLY and CDR2 is FYNNEI. Trimming took 2 bases from V and 5 from J, leaving 13 bases between them. CDR3 nucleotides: TGTGCCAGCAGTGAAAAGCCAGGGGCGGATCAGCCCCAGCATTTT. Encoded protein: CASSEKPGADQPQHF.

This clone was found once. The genes are TRBV18 and TRBJ2-5, with 7 nucleotides matching TRBD1. The CDR3 runs 14 residues. Germline CDR1 KGHSH, CDR2 LQKENI. V lost 6 bases to trimming and J lost 2 bases; unmatched junction nucleotides: 6. As DNA, the CDR3 is TGTGCCAGCTCGCAGGGGGTCCAACAAGAGACCCAGTACTTC. As protein: CASSQGVQQETQYF.